This TCR beta chain was found in a study of blood T cell repertoires in COVID-19. Study overall: Samples came from the United States, Italy and Spain, spanning acute and convalescent COVID-19. Sources were T cells, B-cell-depleted T cells, or PBMCs; the material itself was cDNA or gDNA.

Enrolled during active infection, Seattle patients were then followed longitudinally. Germline CDR1 MNHEY, CDR2 SMNVEV (reference sequence). V was clipped by 3 bases and J by 5 bases; unmatched bases: 4. The CDR3 covers 14 residues. As handled by the study authors: Amplified reference gene primers provided the basis for estimating nucleated cell counts. The protocol was immunoSEQ multiplex PCR, while the TCRdb copy is restricted to in-frame clones and leaves out a portion. The V and J calls and clone size were taken over from that table, and D and trimming were inferred from the DNA. The sample holds a few hundred thousand clones; about 85% are singletons and the top ten take roughly 0.87%.

Sequencing input: peripheral blood. This clonotype originated in a human donor with COVID-19, enrolled during active disease. The donor label of this sample is uncertain. The chain joins TRBV27 to TRBJ1-5; 7 bases fit TRBD1. CDR3 region: CASSFYTGDQPQHF. CDR3 DNA sequence: TGTGCCAGCAGTTTCTATACAGGGGATCAGCCCCAGCATTTT.